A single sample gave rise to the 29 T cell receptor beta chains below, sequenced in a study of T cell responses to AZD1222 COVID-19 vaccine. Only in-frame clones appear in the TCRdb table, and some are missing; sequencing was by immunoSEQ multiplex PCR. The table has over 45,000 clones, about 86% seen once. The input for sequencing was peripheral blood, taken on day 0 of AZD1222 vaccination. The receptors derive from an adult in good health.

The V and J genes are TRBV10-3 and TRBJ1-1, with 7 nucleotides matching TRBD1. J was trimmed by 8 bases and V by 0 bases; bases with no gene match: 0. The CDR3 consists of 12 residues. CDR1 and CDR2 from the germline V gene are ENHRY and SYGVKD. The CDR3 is CAISESTGEAFF. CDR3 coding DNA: TGTGCCATCAGTGAGTCGACAGGGGAAGCTTTCTTT.

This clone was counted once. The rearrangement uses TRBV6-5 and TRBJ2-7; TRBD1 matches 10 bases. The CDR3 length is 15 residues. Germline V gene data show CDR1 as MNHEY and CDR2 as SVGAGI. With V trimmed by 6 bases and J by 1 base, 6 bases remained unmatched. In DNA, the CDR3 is TGTGCCAGCAGGGGAGGGACAGGGGCGTCCTACGAGCAGTACTTC. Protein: CASRGGTGASYEQYF.

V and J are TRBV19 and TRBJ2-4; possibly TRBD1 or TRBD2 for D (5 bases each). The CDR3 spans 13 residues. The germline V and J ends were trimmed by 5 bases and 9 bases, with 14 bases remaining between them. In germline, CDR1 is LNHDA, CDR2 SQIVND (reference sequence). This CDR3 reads CASSPGPGSIQYF. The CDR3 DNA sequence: TGTGCCAGTAGTCCGGGACCAGGGAGCATTCAGTACTTC.

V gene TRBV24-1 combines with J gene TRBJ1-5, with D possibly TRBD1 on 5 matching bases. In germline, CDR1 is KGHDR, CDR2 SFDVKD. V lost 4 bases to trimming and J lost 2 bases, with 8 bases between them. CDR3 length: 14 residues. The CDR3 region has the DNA TGTGCCACCAGTGACGGACACCGCAATCAGCCCCAGCATTTT. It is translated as CATSDGHRNQPQHF.

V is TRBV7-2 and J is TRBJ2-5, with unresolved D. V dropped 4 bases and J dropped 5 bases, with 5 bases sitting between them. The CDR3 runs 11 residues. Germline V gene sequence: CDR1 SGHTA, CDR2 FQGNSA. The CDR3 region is CASSYGETQYF. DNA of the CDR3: TGTGCCAGCAGCTACGGGGAGACCCAGTACTTC.

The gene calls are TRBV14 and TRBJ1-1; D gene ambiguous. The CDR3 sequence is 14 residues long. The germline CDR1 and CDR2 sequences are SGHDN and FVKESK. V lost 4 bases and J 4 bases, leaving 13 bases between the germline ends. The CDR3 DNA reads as TGTGCCAGCAGCCTAATTCCAGCGGGCACTGAAGCTTTCTTT. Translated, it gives CASSLIPAGTEAFF.

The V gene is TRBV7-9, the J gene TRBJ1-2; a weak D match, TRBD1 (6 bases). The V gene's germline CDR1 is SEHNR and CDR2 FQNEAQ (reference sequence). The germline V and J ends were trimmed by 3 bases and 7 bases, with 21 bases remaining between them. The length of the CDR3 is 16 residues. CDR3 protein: CASSFETGSPVSGYTF. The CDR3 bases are TGTGCCAGCAGCTTCGAGACAGGATCTCCGGTTTCTGGCTACACCTTC.

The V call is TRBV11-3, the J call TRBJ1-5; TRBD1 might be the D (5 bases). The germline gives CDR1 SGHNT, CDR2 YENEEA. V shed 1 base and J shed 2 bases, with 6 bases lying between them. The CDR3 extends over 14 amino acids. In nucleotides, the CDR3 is TGTGCCAGCAGCTTAGGGGGCGGCAATCAGCCCCAGCATTTT. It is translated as CASSLGGGNQPQHF.

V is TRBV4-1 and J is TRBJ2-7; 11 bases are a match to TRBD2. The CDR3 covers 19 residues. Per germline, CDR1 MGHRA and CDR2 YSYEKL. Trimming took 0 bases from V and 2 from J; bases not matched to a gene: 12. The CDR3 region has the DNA TGCGCCAGCAGCCAAGATTCGTCGCTAGCGGGAGGATCACCCTACGAGCAGTACTTC. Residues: CASSQDSSLAGGSPYEQYF.

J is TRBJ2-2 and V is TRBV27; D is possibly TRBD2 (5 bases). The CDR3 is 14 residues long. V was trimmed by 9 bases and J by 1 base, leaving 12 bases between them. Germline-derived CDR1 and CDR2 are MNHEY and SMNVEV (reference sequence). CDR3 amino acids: CASSSTKNTGELFF. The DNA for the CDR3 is TGTGCCAGTTCCTCGACTAAGAACACCGGGGAGCTGTTTTTT.

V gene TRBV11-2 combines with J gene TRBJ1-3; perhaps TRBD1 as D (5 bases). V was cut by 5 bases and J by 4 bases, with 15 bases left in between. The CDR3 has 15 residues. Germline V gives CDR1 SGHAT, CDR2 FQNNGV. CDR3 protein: CASSAPGVSGNTIYF. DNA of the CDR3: TGTGCCAGCAGCGCACCGGGGGTCTCCGGAAACACCATATATTTT.

The CDR3 DNA is TGTGCTAGTGGCCAAACCATCAGCGGGATGCAGTTCTTC. Translating gives CASGQTISGMQFF. The J gene is TRBJ2-1, the V gene TRBV12-5; 7 bases are a match to TRBD2. This CDR3 region has 13 residues. Germline assignment: CDR1 LGHNT and CDR2 FRNRAP. Germline trimming cut 6 bases from V and 12 bases from J; bases unmatched to any gene: 11.

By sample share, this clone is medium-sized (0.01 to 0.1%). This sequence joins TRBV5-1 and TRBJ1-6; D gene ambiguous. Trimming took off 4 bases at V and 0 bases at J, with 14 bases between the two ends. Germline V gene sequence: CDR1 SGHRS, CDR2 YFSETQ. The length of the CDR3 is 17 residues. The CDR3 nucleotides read TGCGCCAGCAGCCTCAACGAACTGAGCTCCTATAATTCACCCCTCCACTTT. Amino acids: CASSLNELSSYNSPLHF.

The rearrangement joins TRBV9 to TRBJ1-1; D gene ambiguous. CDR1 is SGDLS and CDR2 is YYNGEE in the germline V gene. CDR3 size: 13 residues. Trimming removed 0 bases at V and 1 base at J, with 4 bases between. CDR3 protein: CASSVGRNTEAFF. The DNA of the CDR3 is TGTGCCAGCAGCGTAGGGAGGAACACTGAAGCTTTCTTT.

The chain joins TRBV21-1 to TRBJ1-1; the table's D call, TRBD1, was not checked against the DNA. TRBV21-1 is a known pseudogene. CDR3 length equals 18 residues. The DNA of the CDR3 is TGTGCCAGCAGCAAAGAGGAGGACAGGGGGGCGGGTGGAACTGAAGCTTTCTTT. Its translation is CASSKEEDRGAGGTEAFF.

Here the CDR3 reads CASSIQGADGELFF. Here the CDR3 DNA reads TGTGCCAGTAGTATTCAGGGGGCCGACGGGGAGCTGTTTTTT. This chain uses TRBV19 with TRBJ2-2; the match to TRBD1 covers 8 bases. The CDR3 has 14 amino acids. Germline values: CDR1 LNHDA, CDR2 SQIVND (reference sequence). V shed 3 bases and J 7 bases; nucleotides not matched to a gene: 4.

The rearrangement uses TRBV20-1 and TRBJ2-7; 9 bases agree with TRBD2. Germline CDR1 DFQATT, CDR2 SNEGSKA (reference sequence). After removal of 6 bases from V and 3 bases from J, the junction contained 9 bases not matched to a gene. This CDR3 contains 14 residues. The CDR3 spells CSASWASGNYEQYF. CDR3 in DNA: TGCAGTGCCAGTTGGGCTAGCGGGAACTACGAGCAGTACTTC.

The chain's CDR3 is CASSLTTAGELFF. CDR3 sequence (DNA): TGTGCCAGCAGCTTAACCACGGCGGGGGAGCTGTTTTTT. The J gene is TRBJ2-2, the V gene TRBV7-9, with D hard to call. This CDR3 contains 13 residues. Germline V gene data show CDR1 as SEHNR and CDR2 as FQNEAQ (reference sequence). Trimming cost V 2 bases and J 8 bases, with 9 bases left between them.

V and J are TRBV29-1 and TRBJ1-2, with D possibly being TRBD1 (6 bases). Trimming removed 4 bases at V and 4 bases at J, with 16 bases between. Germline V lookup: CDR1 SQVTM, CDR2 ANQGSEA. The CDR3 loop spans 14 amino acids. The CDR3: CSVVDSDWSYGYTF. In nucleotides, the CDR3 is TGCAGCGTTGTGGACAGTGATTGGAGCTATGGCTACACCTTC.

In nucleotides, the CDR3 is TGTGCCAGCACCAACGGACAGGACTCTAATGAAAAACTGTTTTTT. Its protein is CASTNGQDSNEKLFF. This chain uses TRBV6-5 with TRBJ1-4, with 7 nucleotides matching TRBD1. Germline assignment: CDR1 MNHEY and CDR2 SVGAGI. V lost 7 bases to trimming and J lost 3 bases; unmatched junction nucleotides: 8. The CDR3 totals 15 residues.

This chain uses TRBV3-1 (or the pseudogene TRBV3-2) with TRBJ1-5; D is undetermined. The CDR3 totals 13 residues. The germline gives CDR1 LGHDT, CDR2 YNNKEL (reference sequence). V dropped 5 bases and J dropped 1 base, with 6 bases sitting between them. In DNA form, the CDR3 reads TGTGCCAGCAGCAAGGGAAGCAATCAGCCCCAGCATTTT. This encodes CASSKGSNQPQHF.

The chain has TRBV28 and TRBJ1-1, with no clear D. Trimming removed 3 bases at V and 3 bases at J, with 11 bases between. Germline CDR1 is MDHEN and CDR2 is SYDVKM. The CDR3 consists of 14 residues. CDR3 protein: CASSFPRDYTEAFF. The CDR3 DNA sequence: TGTGCCAGCAGTTTTCCCCGGGATTACACTGAAGCTTTCTTT.

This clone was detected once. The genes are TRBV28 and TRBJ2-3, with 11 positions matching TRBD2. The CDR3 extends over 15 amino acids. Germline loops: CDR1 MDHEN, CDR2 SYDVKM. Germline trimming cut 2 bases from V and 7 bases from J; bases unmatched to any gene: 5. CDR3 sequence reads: CASSLASGRRNTQYF. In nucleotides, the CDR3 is TGTGCCAGCAGTTTAGCTAGCGGGAGGAGGAATACGCAGTATTTT.

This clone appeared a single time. The DNA of the CDR3 is TGTGCCAGCAGCCAAGAAGGGGCAGGGCATAACTATGGCTACACCTTC. Protein product: CASSQEGAGHNYGYTF. The chain is built from TRBV3-1 (or the pseudogene TRBV3-2) and TRBJ1-2; possible D gene TRBD1, 5 bases. CDR3 length equals 16 residues. Germline V gene data show CDR1 as LGHDT and CDR2 as YNNKEL (reference sequence). V lost 0 bases, J lost 1 base, and 12 bases lay in between.

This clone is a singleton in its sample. The CDR3 sequence: CASSPDAGLQETQYF. The DNA for the CDR3 is TGTGCCAGCTCACCAGACGCAGGGCTACAAGAGACCCAGTACTTC. The chain has TRBV18 and TRBJ2-5, with D possibly matching TRBD1 (5 bases). The CDR3 loop spans 15 amino acids. Trimming cost V 2 bases and J 2 bases, with 12 bases left between them. CDR1 and CDR2 (germline): KGHSH, LQKENI.

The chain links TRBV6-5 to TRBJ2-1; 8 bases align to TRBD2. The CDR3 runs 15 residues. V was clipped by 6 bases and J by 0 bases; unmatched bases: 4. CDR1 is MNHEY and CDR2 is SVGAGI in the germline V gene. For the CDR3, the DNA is TGTGCCAGCAGCTTAAGCGGGAGCTCCTACAATGAGCAGTTCTTC. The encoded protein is CASSLSGSSYNEQFF.

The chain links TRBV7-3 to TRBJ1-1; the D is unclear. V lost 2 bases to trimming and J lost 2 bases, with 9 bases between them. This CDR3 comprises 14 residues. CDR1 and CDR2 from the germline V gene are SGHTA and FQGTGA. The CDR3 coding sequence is TGTGCCAGCAGCTTATCTGGAACTAACACTGAAGCTTTCTTT. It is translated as CASSLSGTNTEAFF. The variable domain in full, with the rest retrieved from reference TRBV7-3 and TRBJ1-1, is GAGVSQTPSNKVTEKGKYVELRCDPISGHTALYWYRQSLGQGPEFLIYFQGTGAADDSGLPNDRFFAVRPEGSVSTLKIQRTERGDSAVYLCASSLSGTNTEAFFGQGTRLTVV.

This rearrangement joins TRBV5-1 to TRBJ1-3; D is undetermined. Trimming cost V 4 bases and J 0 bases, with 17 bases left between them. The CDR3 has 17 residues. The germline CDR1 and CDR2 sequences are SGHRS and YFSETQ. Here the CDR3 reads CASSKSTDGNSGNTIYF. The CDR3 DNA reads TGCGCCAGCAGCAAATCTACGGACGGGAACTCTGGAAACACCATATATTTT.

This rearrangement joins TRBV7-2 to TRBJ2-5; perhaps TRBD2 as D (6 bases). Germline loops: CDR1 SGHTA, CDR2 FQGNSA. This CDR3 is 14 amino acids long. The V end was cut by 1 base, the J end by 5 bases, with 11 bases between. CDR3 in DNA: TGTGCCAGCAGCTTAGTCGCGGGGCGGGAGACCCAGTACTTC. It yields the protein CASSLVAGRETQYF.